This T cell receptor beta chain was captured by sequencing in a study of graft-versus-host responses after intestinal transplantation. V lost 1 base and J lost 5, with 12 bases in between. CDR3 size: 14 residues. Per germline, CDR1 GTSNPN and CDR2 SVGIG (reference sequence). Assay used: immunoSEQ multiplex PCR; TCRdb lists only in-frame clones, some missing. The profile shows around 100,000 clones, more than 85% of them singletons. As concerns this clone: The antigen is unknown.

Sequencing used unstimulated CD4+ T cells sorted from spleen or lymph node cells, obtained before intestinal transplant. The chain couples TRBV30 to TRBJ1-5; D possibly corresponds to TRBD1 (6 bases). This TCR was recovered from a human donor who received an intestinal transplant. The CDR3 is CAWSAQGGYQPQHF. The CDR3 nucleotides are TGTGCCTGGAGTGCACAGGGAGGCTATCAGCCCCAGCATTTT.